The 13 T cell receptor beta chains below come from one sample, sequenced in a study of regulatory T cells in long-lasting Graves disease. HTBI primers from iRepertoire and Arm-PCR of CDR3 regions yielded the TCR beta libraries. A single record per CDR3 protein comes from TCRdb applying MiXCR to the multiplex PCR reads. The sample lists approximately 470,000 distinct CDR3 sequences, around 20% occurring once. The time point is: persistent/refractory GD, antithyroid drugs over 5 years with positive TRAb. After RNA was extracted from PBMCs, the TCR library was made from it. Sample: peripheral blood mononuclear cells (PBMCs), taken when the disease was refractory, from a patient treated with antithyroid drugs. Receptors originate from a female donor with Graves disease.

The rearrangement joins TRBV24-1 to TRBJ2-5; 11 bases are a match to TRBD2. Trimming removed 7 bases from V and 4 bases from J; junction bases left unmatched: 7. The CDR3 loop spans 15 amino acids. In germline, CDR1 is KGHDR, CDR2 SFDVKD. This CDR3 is CATSGLAGGSETQYF. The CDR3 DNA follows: TGTGCCACCAGCGGACTAGCGGGTGGGTCAGAGACCCAGTACTTC.

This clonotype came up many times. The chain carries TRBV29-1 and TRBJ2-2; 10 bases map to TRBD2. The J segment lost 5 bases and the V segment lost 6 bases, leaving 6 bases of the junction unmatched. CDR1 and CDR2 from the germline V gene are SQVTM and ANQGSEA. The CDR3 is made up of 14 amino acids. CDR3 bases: TGCAGCGTCGGGACTAGCGTAAATACCGGGGAGCTGTTTTTT. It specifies CSVGTSVNTGELFF.

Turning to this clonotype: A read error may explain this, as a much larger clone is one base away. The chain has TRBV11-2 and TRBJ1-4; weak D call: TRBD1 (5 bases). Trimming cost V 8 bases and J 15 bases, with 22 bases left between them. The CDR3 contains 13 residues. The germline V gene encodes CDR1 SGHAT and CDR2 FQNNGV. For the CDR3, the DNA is TGTGCCAGCGGCTCCGGACAAAATGAGCTTATGTTTTTT. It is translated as CASGSGQNELMFF. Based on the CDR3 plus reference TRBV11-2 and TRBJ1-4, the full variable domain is EAGVAQSPRYKIIEKRQSVAFWCNPISGHATLYWYQQILGQGPKLLIQFQNNGVVDDSQLPKDRFSAERLKGVDSTLKIQPAKLEDSAVYLCASGSGQNELMFFGSGTQLSVL.

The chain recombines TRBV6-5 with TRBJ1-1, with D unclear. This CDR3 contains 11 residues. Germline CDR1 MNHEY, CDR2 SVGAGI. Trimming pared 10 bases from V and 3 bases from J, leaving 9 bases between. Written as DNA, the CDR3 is TGTGCCACCATTTATTACACTGAAGCTTTCTTT. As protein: CATIYYTEAFF.

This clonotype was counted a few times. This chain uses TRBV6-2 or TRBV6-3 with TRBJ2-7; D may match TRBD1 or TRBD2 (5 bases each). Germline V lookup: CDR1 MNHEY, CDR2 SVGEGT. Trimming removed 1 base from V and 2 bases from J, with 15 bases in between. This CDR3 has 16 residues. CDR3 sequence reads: CASSYLVGEGTYEQYF. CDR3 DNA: TGTGCCAGCAGTTACTTGGTGGGGGAAGGGACCTACGAGCAGTACTTC.

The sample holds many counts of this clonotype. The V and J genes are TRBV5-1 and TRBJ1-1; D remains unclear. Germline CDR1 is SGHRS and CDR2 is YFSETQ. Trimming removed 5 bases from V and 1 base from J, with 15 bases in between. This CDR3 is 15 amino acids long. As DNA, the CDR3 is TGCGCCAGCAGGTCCGGGATGGTGACGAACACTGAAGCTTTCTTT. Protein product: CASRSGMVTNTEAFF.

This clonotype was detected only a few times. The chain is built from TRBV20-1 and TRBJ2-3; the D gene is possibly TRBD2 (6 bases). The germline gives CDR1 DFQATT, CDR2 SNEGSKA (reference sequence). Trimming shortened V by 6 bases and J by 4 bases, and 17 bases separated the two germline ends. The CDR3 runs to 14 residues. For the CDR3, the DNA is TGCAGTGCGGATTGGCGGGAAGGGCCAGATACGCAGTATTTT. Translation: CSADWREGPDTQYF.

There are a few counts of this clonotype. For the CDR3, the DNA is TGTGCCAGCAGCCAAGAGACTGGGCTCAGGCAGTACTTC. Its protein is CASSQETGLRQYF. This chain joins TRBV3-1 and TRBJ2-7; no clear D gene. The germline V and J ends were trimmed by 0 bases and 9 bases, with 12 bases remaining between them. The CDR3 extends over 13 amino acids. Germline CDR1 is LGHDT and CDR2 is YNNKEL (reference sequence).

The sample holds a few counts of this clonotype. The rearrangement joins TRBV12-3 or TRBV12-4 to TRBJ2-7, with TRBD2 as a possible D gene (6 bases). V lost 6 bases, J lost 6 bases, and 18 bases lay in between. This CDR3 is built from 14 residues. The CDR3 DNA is TGTGCCAGCAGCCAAGATTCGGAGGGGACCGAGCAGTACTTC. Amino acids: CASSQDSEGTEQYF.

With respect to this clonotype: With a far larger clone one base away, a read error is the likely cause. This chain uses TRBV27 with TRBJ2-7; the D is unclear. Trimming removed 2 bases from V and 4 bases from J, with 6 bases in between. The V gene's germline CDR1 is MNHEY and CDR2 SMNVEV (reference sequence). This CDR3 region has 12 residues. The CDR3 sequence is CASSLQVYEQYV. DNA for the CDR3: TGTGCCAGCAGTTTACAGGTATACGAGCAGTACGTC.

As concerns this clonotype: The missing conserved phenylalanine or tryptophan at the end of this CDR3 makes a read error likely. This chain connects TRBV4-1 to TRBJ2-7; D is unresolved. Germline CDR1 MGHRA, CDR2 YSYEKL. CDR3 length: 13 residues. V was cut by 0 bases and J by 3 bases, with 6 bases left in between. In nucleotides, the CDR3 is TGCGCCAGCAGCCAAGATTTGAGCTACGAGCAGTACCTC. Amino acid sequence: CASSQDLSYEQYL.

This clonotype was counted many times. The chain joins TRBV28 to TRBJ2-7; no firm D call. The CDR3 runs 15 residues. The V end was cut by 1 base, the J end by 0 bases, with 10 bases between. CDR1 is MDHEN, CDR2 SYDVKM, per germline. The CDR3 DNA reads TGTGCCAGCAGTTTATTTGCAGGCAGCTCCTACGAGCAGTACTTC. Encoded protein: CASSLFAGSSYEQYF.

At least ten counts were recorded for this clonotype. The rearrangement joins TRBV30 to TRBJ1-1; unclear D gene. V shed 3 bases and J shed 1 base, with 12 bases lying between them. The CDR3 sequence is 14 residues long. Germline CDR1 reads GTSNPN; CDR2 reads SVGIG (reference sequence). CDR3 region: CAWRGLSKNTEAFF. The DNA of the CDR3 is TGTGCCTGGAGAGGACTCTCGAAGAACACTGAAGCTTTCTTT.